Presented here are 3 T cell receptor beta chains from one specimen sequenced in a study of identical twins listed by TCRdb under 2016. The library was obtained by 5' RACE. The sequencer listed for this sample is Illumina HiSeq 2000. Using fastp at Q25 and MiXCR, TCRdb reprocessed the public reads and kept productive beta chains. Identical CDR3 protein sequences are pooled into one entry, listed with their most common genes and DNA. The sample table records about 470,000 distinct CDR3 sequences; 20% to 25% of these occur just once. The ten largest make up roughly 2.8% of the sample. These data also formed part of another study, on T cells expressing NK-cell markers.

The sequenced material came from CD4+ T cells sorted from blood. Receptors originate from a woman between 18 and 30 years old in good health.

This clonotype was seen more than once but under ten times. The rearrangement joins TRBV5-6 to TRBJ2-2, with D unresolved. The CDR3 totals 13 residues. The V gene lost 3 bases and the J gene lost 3 bases, with 6 bases spanning the gap. CDR1 SGHDT and CDR2 YYEEEE come from the germline V gene. The CDR3 region has the DNA TGTGCCAGCAGCTACCCCGACACCGGGGAGCTGTTTTTT. This codes for CASSYPDTGELFF. The full variable domain, in which reference TRBV5-6 and TRBJ2-2 provide the parts outside the CDR3, is DAGVTQSPTHLIKTRGQQVTLRCSPKSGHDTVSWYQQALGQGPQFIFQYYEEEERQRGNFPDRFSGHQFPNYSSELNVNALLLGDSALYLCASSYPDTGELFFGEGSRLTVL.

The chain employs TRBV20-1 and TRBJ2-1; D is perhaps TRBD1 (8 bases). The germline CDR1 and CDR2 sequences are DFQATT and SNEGSKA (reference sequence). Trimming shortened V by 0 bases and J by 7 bases, and 13 bases separated the two germline ends. The length of the CDR3 is 14 residues. The CDR3 here is CSARDYRGGNEQFF. Written as DNA, the CDR3 is TGCAGTGCTAGAGATTACAGGGGGGGGAATGAGCAGTTCTTC.

The chain employs TRBV5-1 and TRBJ2-3; 10 bases fit TRBD1. Trimming at V came to 4 bases and at J to 5 bases, leaving 7 bases not matched to a gene. This CDR3 has 15 amino acids. The germline V gene has CDR1 SGHRS and CDR2 YFSETQ. CDR3 coding DNA: TGCGCCAGCAGCGGGGGGACAGGGGCGGGAGATACGCAGTATTTT. Its translation is CASSGGTGAGDTQYF.